This T cell receptor (beta chain) was documented in a study of cytomegalovirus exposure and HLA in healthy donors. Points from the study as a whole: Rates of TCR association differed by HLA locus in a later analysis, with DRB1 highest and HLA-C lowest.

Note on this clone: Antigen unknown.

After removal of 3 bases from V and 8 bases from J, the junction contained 8 bases not matched to a gene. The germline V gene has CDR1 SEHNR and CDR2 FQNEAQ (reference sequence). This CDR3 comprises 15 residues. In the PCR, 60 Vbeta and 13 Jbeta primers were used. This table comes from immunoSEQ multiplex PCR, and its TCRdb copy is limited to in-frame clones, with some not included. The profile shows about 130,000 clones, around 74% of them singletons. This sequence originates from a woman between 45 and 65 years old in good health and CMV-seropositive. Material: PBMCs. V usage is TRBV7-9 and J usage is TRBJ2-3; 10 bases align to TRBD1. CDR3 sequence reads: CASSLGTGAQGTQYF. DNA of the CDR3: TGTGCCAGCAGCTTGGGGACAGGGGCACAGGGTACGCAGTATTTT.